Listed here are 16 T cell receptor beta chains from one sample, sequenced in a study of human T cells and chemical hapten exposure. Time point indicated: healthy volunteer bleed at 6 weeks. The template was total RNA from unfractionated whole blood. TCRdb called the RACE reads again in MiXCR, with one record for every CDR3 protein. The sample records 65,000 to 95,000 distinct CDR3 sequences, 8.5% to 10% being singletons. What was sequenced was whole blood. All receptors come from a female donor in good health. Some clones in this sample may be carry-over from other donors' samples.

This clonotype has at least ten counts. The rearrangement links TRBV7-2 to TRBJ1-2, with unresolved D. Germline V lookup: CDR1 SGHTA, CDR2 FQGNSA. V gave up 4 bases and J gave up 0 bases, with 12 bases separating them. The CDR3 sequence is 15 residues long. CDR3 DNA: TGTGCCAGCAGCTCCCTGGTGATGACTAACTATGGCTACACCTTC. Translating gives CASSSLVMTNYGYTF.

The gene calls are TRBV6-1 and TRBJ1-5; D gene uncertain. The V end lost 8 bases, the J end lost 6 bases, and 20 bases lay between the germline ends. Germline CDR1 is MNHNS and CDR2 is SASEGT. This CDR3 has 15 residues. The CDR3 is CASSLGRMNSQPQHF. The CDR3 DNA reads as TGTGCCAGCTCCCTAGGCAGGATGAATAGTCAGCCCCAGCATTTT.

This clonotype was seen repeatedly, ten times or more. The V and J genes are TRBV20-1 and TRBJ1-5; 8 positions agree with TRBD1. The junction had 6 bases not matched to a gene; V was cut back by 2 bases and J by 6 bases. Germline V lookup: CDR1 DFQATT, CDR2 SNEGSKA (reference sequence). This CDR3 has 14 amino acids. The CDR3: CSARMTGEGQPQHF. The DNA for the CDR3 is TGCAGTGCTAGAATGACAGGGGAGGGTCAGCCCCAGCATTTT.

This clonotype was counted between two and nine times. This chain connects TRBV5-5 to TRBJ2-7, with D maybe TRBD1 (5 bases). V lost 0 bases to trimming and J lost 2 bases, with 12 bases between them. CDR3 length: 15 residues. Germline assignment: CDR1 SGHKS and CDR2 YYEKEE (reference sequence). The CDR3 is CASSLGGQSTYEQYF. The CDR3 DNA reads TGTGCCAGCAGCTTGGGGGGCCAGTCCACCTACGAGCAGTACTTC.

This clonotype has ten or more counts. The rearrangement links TRBV28 to TRBJ2-3; D is unclear. V was clipped by 0 bases and J by 5 bases, with 6 bases between them. The CDR3 covers 13 residues. Germline V lookup: CDR1 MDHEN, CDR2 SYDVKM. The CDR3 DNA is TGTGCCAGCAGTTTATGGCAGCAAGATACGCAGTATTTT. This codes for CASSLWQQDTQYF.

This clonotype was counted ten times or more. The J gene is TRBJ2-7, the V gene TRBV27, with D perhaps assigned TRBD1 or TRBD2 (5 bases each). The CDR3 runs to 13 residues. The germline gives CDR1 MNHEY, CDR2 SMNVEV (reference sequence). Trimming pared 6 bases from V and 0 bases from J, leaving 9 bases between. For the CDR3, the DNA is TGTGCCAGCAGCCGGGACGACTCCTACGAGCAGTACTTC. Translated: CASSRDDSYEQYF.

V gene TRBV2 combines with J gene TRBJ1-1; a possible D gene is TRBD1 (6 bases). The germline CDR1 and CDR2 sequences are SNHLY and FYNNEI. Trimming took 8 bases from V and 4 from J, leaving 14 bases between them. The CDR3 runs to 13 residues. This CDR3 reads CASERGRITEAFF. CDR3 nucleotides: TGTGCCAGCGAAAGGGGGAGGATCACTGAAGCTTTCTTT.

This clonotype was observed at least ten times. This sequence joins TRBV12-3 or TRBV12-4 and TRBJ2-2; D is possibly TRBD2 (5 bases). The ends were cut back, 8 bases at V and 7 bases at J, with 17 bases in the middle. This CDR3 is 14 amino acids long. CDR3 coding DNA: TGTGCCAGCCGCCTGGGCACCGGGGTCGGGGAGCTGTTTTTT. Residues: CASRLGTGVGELFF.

This sequence joins TRBV6-5 and TRBJ1-1; no clear D. V lost 4 bases, J lost 5 bases, and 11 bases lay in between. The CDR3 is 13 amino acids. In germline, CDR1 is MNHEY, CDR2 SVGAGI. As DNA, the CDR3 is TGTGCCAGCAGTTCGGGCCCGGGGACTGAAGCTTTCTTT. Amino acid sequence: CASSSGPGTEAFF.

Remarks on this clonotype: A much larger clone is a single base away; this may be a read error. The chain employs TRBV14 and TRBJ2-2, with 11 bases aligning to TRBD2. CDR1 is SGHDN and CDR2 is FVKESK in the germline V gene. This CDR3 is 18 amino acids long. The CDR3 protein is CAISQESRLAGYTGELFF. CDR3 nucleotides: TGTGCCATCAGCCAAGAAAGTAGACTAGCGGGATACACCGGGGAGCTGTTTTTT.

The chain uses TRBV18 and TRBJ1-1; D may be TRBD1 (5 bases). The length of the CDR3 is 12 residues. Germline assignment: CDR1 KGHSH and CDR2 LQKENI. Trimming pared 1 base from V and 6 bases from J, leaving 6 bases between. The CDR3 DNA follows: TGTGCCAGCTCACCACAAGGGGCTGAAGCTTTCTTT. It yields the protein CASSPQGAEAFF. Looking up the rest from reference TRBV18 and TRBJ1-1 gives the full variable domain: NAGVMQNPRHLVRRRGQEARLRCSPMKGHSHVYWYRQLPEEGLKFMVYLQKENIIDESGMPKERFSAEFPKEGPSILRIQQVVRGDSAAYFCASSPQGAEAFFGQGTRLTVV.

This sequence joins TRBV20-1 and TRBJ1-5; unclear D gene. Germline-derived CDR1 and CDR2 are DFQATT and SNEGSKA (reference sequence). V was cut by 0 bases and J by 0 bases, with 12 bases left in between. The CDR3 totals 16 residues. The CDR3 region has the DNA TGCAGTGCTAGAGATAGGTCCGGCTATAGCAATCAGCCCCAGCATTTT. The encoded protein is CSARDRSGYSNQPQHF.

Ten or more counts support this clonotype. The CDR3 loop is CASSHPQHIVSRVGGGQFF. Written as DNA, the CDR3 is TGCGCCAGCAGCCACCCCCAGCATATAGTGTCGCGGGTAGGTGGTGGGCAGTTCTTC. V usage is TRBV4-1 and J usage is TRBJ2-1, with D tentatively TRBD2 (5 bases). V was trimmed by 3 bases and J by 12 bases, leaving 33 bases between them. Germline-derived CDR1 and CDR2 are MGHRA and YSYEKL. The CDR3 has 19 residues.

This clonotype came up many times. The CDR3 region has the DNA TGTGCCAGCAGTGAAGCGGGGCAGGACTCTGAAGCTTTCTTT. The encoded protein is CASSEAGQDSEAFF. This chain joins TRBV2 and TRBJ1-1, with D perhaps TRBD1 (5 bases). The CDR3 is 14 amino acids. Germline V gene data show CDR1 as SNHLY and CDR2 as FYNNEI. The V gene lost 0 bases and the J gene lost 6 bases, with 11 bases spanning the gap. The variable domain in full, with the rest retrieved from reference TRBV2 and TRBJ1-1, is EPEVTQTPSHQVTQMGQEVILRCVPISNHLYFYWYRQILGQKVEFLVSFYNNEISEKSEIFDDQFSVERPDGSNFTLKIRSTKLEDSAMYFCASSEAGQDSEAFFGQGTRLTVV.

The sample holds many counts of this clonotype. The V gene is TRBV7-2, the J gene TRBJ1-4; a weak D match, TRBD1 (5 bases). CDR1 and CDR2 (germline): SGHTA, FQGNSA. V was trimmed by 2 bases and J by 5 bases, leaving 15 bases between them. The CDR3 sequence is 16 residues long. The CDR3 DNA reads TGTGCCAGCAGCTTAAACGGGGCACTCGGAAATGAAAAACTGTTTTTT. Translating it yields CASSLNGALGNEKLFF.

This clonotype was observed at least ten times. The rearrangement links TRBV19 to TRBJ2-3; TRBD2 aligns across 14 bases. V shed 10 bases and J 7 bases; nucleotides not matched to a gene: 10. CDR3 length equals 15 residues. The germline gives CDR1 LNHDA, CDR2 SQIVND (reference sequence). CDR3 protein: CATIGGLAGEYTQYF. The CDR3 nucleotides read TGTGCCACCATCGGGGGACTAGCGGGGGAATATACGCAGTATTTT.